This note documents a single T cell receptor beta chain sequence. As handled by the study authors: Estimated nucleated cell counts came from reference gene primer amplification. The data were produced by immunoSEQ multiplex PCR, yet TCRdb's version contains in-frame clones alone and is incomplete. The DNA was the basis for D and trimming; V, J and clone size are from that table. The data hold some 74,000 clones, with 83% observed a single time. The record originates from a study of blood T cell repertoires in COVID-19. Study-wide background: The United States, Italy and Spain supplied acute and convalescent COVID-19 samples. In each case, the material was cDNA or gDNA derived from T cells, B-cell-depleted T cells, or PBMCs.

After removal of 5 bases from V and 7 bases from J, the junction contained 6 bases not matched to a gene. The germline V gene has CDR1 KGHSH and CDR2 LQKENI. This CDR3 comprises 15 residues. This chain connects TRBV18 to TRBJ1-6, with 9 positions matching TRBD1. The clonotype comes from a man older than 75 with acute or convalescent COVID-19. The sample consisted of peripheral blood. The CDR3 spells CASSSRTGENSPLHF. CDR3 sequence (DNA): TGTGCCAGCTCATCACGGACAGGGGAGAATTCACCCCTCCACTTT.